What follows are 30 T cell receptor beta chains derived from one specimen sequenced in a study of blood T cell repertoires in COVID-19 (dated by TCRdb to the early 2020s). The library was built by means of the immunoSEQ multiplex PCR assay. The clones in this table, taken by TCRdb from immuneACCESS, are in-frame only. Not every clone is retained; where verified, under half of the shortfall comes from an unresolved V gene, and the cause of the rest is unknown. For this sample the table gives 80,000 to 90,000 clones, of which roughly 80% were detected only once. The ten most abundant clones make up around 11% of the sample. Sequencing was done on a sample of peripheral blood. The receptors shown here come from a man between 65 and 85 years old with acute or convalescent COVID-19.

The chain is built from TRBV2 and TRBJ1-1, with D hard to call. The CDR3 consists of 10 residues. Germline V gene sequence: CDR1 SNHLY, CDR2 FYNNEI. V lost 1 base and J lost 11, with 5 bases in between. The CDR3 DNA reads as TGTGCCAGCAGTGAAGTGGAGGCTTTCTTT. Protein sequence: CASSEVEAFF.

The chain joins TRBV5-1 to TRBJ1-1; D possibly corresponds to TRBD1 (5 bases). V lost 0 bases and J 2 bases, leaving 8 bases between the germline ends. The CDR3 sequence is 14 residues long. The V gene's germline CDR1 is SGHRS and CDR2 YFSETQ. The CDR3 protein is CASSLADSNTEAFF. The CDR3 DNA is TGCGCCAGCAGCTTGGCCGACAGTAACACTGAAGCTTTCTTT.

The V call is TRBV19, the J call TRBJ1-2, with a possible D match to TRBD1 (5 bases). The V and J ends lost 9 bases and 4 bases respectively, with 21 bases between them. Germline CDR1 is LNHDA and CDR2 is SQIVND (reference sequence). CDR3 length: 15 residues. In DNA, the CDR3 is TGTGCCAGCCTGCGTGATGTGAGCGGGGGCTATGGCTACACCTTC. Translating gives CASLRDVSGGYGYTF.

The V call is TRBV5-1, the J call TRBJ2-1; 16 bases match TRBD2. Per germline, CDR1 SGHRS and CDR2 YFSETQ. The CDR3 runs to 16 residues. V shed 3 bases and J 8 bases; nucleotides not matched to a gene: 5. The CDR3 region has the DNA TGCGCCAGCAGCTCCGGGACTAGCGGGGGGGCCGATGAGCAGTTCTTC. Its protein product is CASSSGTSGGADEQFF.

A single count supports this clone. The chain couples TRBV10-3 to TRBJ1-3, with a possible D match to TRBD1 (5 bases). The CDR3 loop spans 15 amino acids. Germline V lookup: CDR1 ENHRY, CDR2 SYGVKD. The ends were cut back, 11 bases at V and 0 bases at J, with 17 bases in the middle. The CDR3 is CAAWGGANSGNTIYF. The CDR3 coding sequence is TGTGCCGCCTGGGGTGGGGCTAACTCTGGAAACACCATATATTTT.

The chain links TRBV2 to TRBJ2-7, with a tentative D call TRBD1 (5 bases). This CDR3 is 13 amino acids long. Germline V CDR1 and CDR2: SNHLY, FYNNEI. V lost 5 bases and J lost 0, with 8 bases in between. CDR3 amino acids: CASSPQGSYEQYV. CDR3 nucleotide sequence: TGTGCCAGCAGTCCCCAGGGCTCCTACGAGCAGTACGTC.

The V call is TRBV15, the J call TRBJ2-1; TRBD2 agrees at 9 bases. J was trimmed by 8 bases and V by 4 bases; bases with no gene match: 12. Germline V gives CDR1 LNHNV, CDR2 YYDKDF (reference sequence). The CDR3 runs 16 residues. This CDR3 is CATSKGLAGLSDEQFF. The CDR3 DNA follows: TGTGCCACCAGCAAGGGTCTAGCGGGGCTTAGCGATGAGCAGTTCTTC.

The genes are TRBV28 and TRBJ1-3; TRBD1 agrees at 7 bases. Germline V gene lookup returns CDR1 MDHEN and CDR2 SYDVKM. The J segment lost 4 bases and the V segment lost 5 bases, leaving 8 bases of the junction unmatched. CDR3 length: 15 residues. CDR3 sequence: CASSPSQGNGNTIYF. CDR3 bases: TGTGCCAGCAGTCCGTCACAGGGGAACGGAAACACCATATATTTT.

The chain joins TRBV5-6 to TRBJ1-4, with a tentative D call TRBD1 (6 bases). The CDR3 runs to 14 residues. V was clipped by 0 bases and J by 8 bases, with 11 bases between them. Germline CDR1 reads SGHDT; CDR2 reads YYEEEE. The CDR3 here is CASSLGGGREKLFF. The CDR3 region has the DNA TGTGCCAGCAGCTTGGGCGGGGGGCGAGAAAAACTGTTTTTT.

The V gene is TRBV7-9, the J gene TRBJ1-1, with 9 bases aligning to TRBD1. Per germline, CDR1 SEHNR and CDR2 FQNEAQ (reference sequence). Unmatched junction bases numbered 9, after V lost 1 base and J lost 6 bases. There are 16 residues in the CDR3. For the CDR3, the DNA is TGTGCCAGCAGCTTAGGGCGCGGGACAGGGTACCCTGAAGCTTTCTTT. Protein sequence: CASSLGRGTGYPEAFF.

The chain joins TRBV7-2 to TRBJ2-5; D may be TRBD2 (6 bases). V lost 1 base and J 14 bases, leaving 20 bases between the germline ends. This CDR3 spans 14 amino acids. CDR1 and CDR2 (germline): SGHTA, FQGNSA. The CDR3 sequence is CASSLGDLPLAIYF. CDR3 DNA: TGTGCCAGCAGCTTAGGGGACTTGCCCCTCGCTATATACTTC.

The J gene is TRBJ2-2, the V gene TRBV18; TRBD1 aligns across 7 bases. The CDR3 has 17 residues. Germline lookup yields CDR1 KGHSH and CDR2 LQKENI. V dropped 2 bases and J dropped 0; count of bases not matched to a gene: 6. The CDR3 DNA sequence: TGTGCCAGCTCACCAAGGGGGCGACCTACGAACACCGGGGAGCTGTTTTTT. Translated: CASSPRGRPTNTGELFF.

The chain links TRBV27 to TRBJ2-5; TRBD2 aligns across 7 bases. Germline loops: CDR1 MNHEY, CDR2 SMNVEV (reference sequence). There are 16 residues in the CDR3. V shed 3 bases, J shed 5 bases, and the junction held 12 bases outside the gene matches. The DNA for the CDR3 is TGTGCCAGCAGTTTGGGGGTTCGGGGGGTGGCGGAGACCCAGTACTTC. Amino acid sequence: CASSLGVRGVAETQYF.

The chain is built from TRBV20-1 and TRBJ2-1, with 11 positions matching TRBD2. Germline V gene data show CDR1 as DFQATT and CDR2 as SNEGSKA (reference sequence). V dropped 3 bases and J dropped 8; count of bases not matched to a gene: 6. The CDR3 loop spans 14 amino acids. The CDR3 spells CSASSGGAADEQFF. The CDR3 bases are TGCAGTGCTAGTAGCGGGGGGGCAGCCGATGAGCAGTTCTTC.

The chain joins TRBV5-1 to TRBJ1-6; 8 bases agree with TRBD1. V shed 4 bases, J shed 8 bases, and the junction held 11 bases outside the gene matches. The CDR3 is made up of 16 amino acids. CDR1 and CDR2 from the germline V gene are SGHRS and YFSETQ. CDR3 region: CASSAYSSRGHSPLHF. In nucleotides, the CDR3 is TGCGCCAGCAGCGCTTACTCGTCCAGGGGGCATTCACCCCTCCACTTT.

The chain has TRBV7-9 and TRBJ1-4, with D tentatively TRBD1 (6 bases). This CDR3 is 16 amino acids long. Trimming cost V 2 bases and J 8 bases, with 18 bases left between them. Germline lookup yields CDR1 SEHNR and CDR2 FQNEAQ (reference sequence). The chain's CDR3 is CASSLPQGRLREKLFF. CDR3 coding DNA: TGTGCCAGCAGCTTACCACAGGGCAGACTCCGAGAAAAACTGTTTTTT.

The V gene is TRBV6-1, the J gene TRBJ1-6, with 9 positions matching TRBD1. With 2 bases clipped from V and 10 bases from J, the junction kept 9 bases outside the gene matches. CDR3 length equals 16 residues. Germline assignment: CDR1 MNHNS and CDR2 SASEGT. This CDR3 is CASSESPGQGASPLHF. As DNA, the CDR3 is TGTGCCAGCAGTGAATCACCGGGACAGGGAGCATCACCCCTCCACTTT.

This rearrangement joins TRBV7-2 to TRBJ2-3; 9 bases agree with TRBD2. The junction had 9 bases not matched to a gene; V was cut back by 2 bases and J by 6 bases. From germline, CDR1 is SGHTA and CDR2 FQGNSA. The CDR3 has 16 amino acids. CDR3 protein: CASSLLERGARDTQYF. The CDR3, as DNA: TGTGCCAGCAGCTTATTGGAGCGGGGGGCTCGGGATACGCAGTATTTT.

V is TRBV11-2 and J is TRBJ2-1, with D perhaps TRBD2 (6 bases). Trimming left V 3 bases short and J 4 bases short, with 16 bases between. Germline CDR1 and CDR2: SGHAT and FQNNGV. This CDR3 is built from 16 residues. The CDR3 DNA reads as TGTGCCAGCAGCTTGGACTTCGGCGGGGTGTACAATGAGCAGTTCTTC. It yields the protein CASSLDFGGVYNEQFF.

The chain has TRBV19 and TRBJ2-3; 11 positions match TRBD2. CDR3 length: 16 amino acids. J lost 0 bases, V lost 6 bases, and 5 bases had no gene match. From germline, CDR1 is LNHDA and CDR2 SQIVND (reference sequence). CDR3 amino acids: CASRTSGAFSTDTQYF. Written as DNA, the CDR3 is TGTGCCAGTAGGACTAGCGGGGCTTTTAGCACAGATACGCAGTATTTT.

The chain carries TRBV19 and TRBJ2-1; 10 nucleotides match TRBD1. Germline V gives CDR1 LNHDA, CDR2 SQIVND (reference sequence). This CDR3 has 16 amino acids. With 4 bases clipped from V and 7 bases from J, the junction kept 10 bases outside the gene matches. DNA for the CDR3: TGTGCCAGTAGTAAGACAGGGGGCCTCCCGATGAATGAGCAGTTCTTC. Its protein product is CASSKTGGLPMNEQFF.

V usage is TRBV2 and J usage is TRBJ1-5; D gene uncertain. The V gene's germline CDR1 is SNHLY and CDR2 FYNNEI. Trimming removed 6 bases at V and 4 bases at J, with 4 bases between. The CDR3 is 11 amino acids. The CDR3 loop is CASRSNQPQHF. CDR3 sequence (DNA): TGTGCCAGCAGGTCGAATCAGCCCCAGCATTTT.

The CDR3 loop reads CASSIQGRSNQPQHF. As DNA, the CDR3 is TGTGCCAGTAGTATTCAGGGTAGAAGCAATCAGCCCCAGCATTTT. The gene calls are TRBV19 and TRBJ1-5, with D possibly matching TRBD1 (5 bases). The V end was cut by 3 bases, the J end by 1 base, with 10 bases between. Per the germline V gene, CDR1 is LNHDA and CDR2 is SQIVND (reference sequence). The CDR3 runs to 15 residues.

The chain recombines TRBV19 with TRBJ1-2, with D hard to call. The CDR3 length is 11 residues. In germline, CDR1 is LNHDA, CDR2 SQIVND (reference sequence). Trimming shortened V by 3 bases and J by 4 bases, and 3 bases separated the two germline ends. CDR3 protein: CASSIGYGYTF. The CDR3 nucleotides read TGTGCCAGTAGTATCGGCTATGGCTACACCTTC.

V is TRBV6-2 or TRBV6-3 and J is TRBJ1-1; unclear D gene. The germline V gene has CDR1 MNHEY and CDR2 SVGEGT. The CDR3 totals 13 residues. V was cut by 5 bases and J by 6 bases, with 13 bases left in between. CDR3 residues: CASSTVGFAEAFF. The CDR3 DNA reads TGTGCCAGCAGTACGGTTGGTTTTGCTGAAGCTTTCTTT.

V is TRBV3-1 (or the pseudogene TRBV3-2) and J is TRBJ1-4; 7 positions match TRBD1. Germline CDR1 is LGHDT and CDR2 is YNNKEL (reference sequence). The CDR3 totals 15 residues. The J segment lost 6 bases and the V segment lost 3 bases, leaving 7 bases of the junction unmatched. CDR3 in DNA: TGTGCCAGCAGCCAGCCGGCAGGGGGAGATGAAAAACTGTTTTTT. Protein: CASSQPAGGDEKLFF.

This clone showed up just a few times. The V gene is TRBV30, the J gene TRBJ1-2; TRBD1 matches at 8 bases. Germline CDR1 and CDR2: GTSNPN and SVGIG (reference sequence). With V trimmed by 2 bases and J by 6 bases, 5 bases remained unmatched. This CDR3 has 13 residues. CDR3 coding DNA: TGTGCCTGGAGTCCCGACAGGGGCCATGGCTACACCTTC. Encoded protein: CAWSPDRGHGYTF.

The chain links TRBV5-4 to TRBJ1-2, with TRBD1 matching over 11 bases. Unmatched junction bases numbered 13, after V lost 4 bases and J lost 5 bases. CDR1 and CDR2 (germline): SGHNT, YYREEE (reference sequence). The CDR3 loop spans 17 amino acids. CDR3: CASSIRDRGVGGYGYTF. The CDR3 region has the DNA TGTGCCAGCAGCATCCGGGACAGGGGGGTCGGCGGATATGGCTACACCTTC.

The CDR3 bases are TGTGCCAGCAGCGTAGGACTAGCGGGGCCCCATGAGCAGTTCTTC. This encodes CASSVGLAGPHEQFF. The rearrangement uses TRBV9 and TRBJ2-1; 11 bases are shared with TRBD2. The trim removed 0 bases at V and 8 bases at J, leaving 4 bases unmatched. CDR1 SGDLS and CDR2 YYNGEE come from the germline V gene. This CDR3 has 15 amino acids.

The V call is TRBV29-1, the J call TRBJ1-2; TRBD1 is a possible D gene (6 bases). V lost 6 bases, J lost 0 bases, and 11 bases lay in between. Germline CDR1 reads SQVTM; CDR2 reads ANQGSEA. CDR3 length equals 13 residues. The CDR3: CSVNRETNYGYTF. CDR3 DNA: TGCAGCGTCAACAGGGAAACTAACTATGGCTACACCTTC.